This TCR beta chain came from a study of blood T cell repertoires in COVID-19. For the study at large: Acute and convalescent COVID-19 samples came from the United States, Italy and Spain. PBMCs, B-cell-depleted T cells, or T cells provided the cDNA or gDNA that made up the material.

In the authors' workflow: By means of reference gene primer amplification, nucleated cell counts were estimated. Data came from immunoSEQ multiplex PCR; TCRdb stores just in-frame clones and leaves some out. The V and J calls and clone size are taken from that table; D and trimming were inferred from the DNA. Seen here are about 180,000 clones, 65% to 90% observed once, and the top ten hold under 9.5%. The CDR3 length is 13 residues. From germline, CDR1 is SQVTM and CDR2 ANQGSEA. Trimming cost V 5 bases and J 0 bases, with 8 bases left between them. The chain carries TRBV29-1 and TRBJ2-1; a possible D gene is TRBD2 (5 bases). The sample comprised peripheral blood. The clonotype comes from a man aged 50-60 years with active or convalescent COVID-19. The CDR3 reads CSVSGGSYNEQFF. CDR3 nucleotides: TGCAGCGTTAGCGGAGGCTCCTACAATGAGCAGTTCTTC.